This TCR beta chain is from a study of control samples from healthy donors and cancer patients. This CDR3 spans 13 amino acids. Trimming removed 6 bases from V and 6 bases from J; junction bases left unmatched: 2. The germline V gene encodes CDR1 SQVTM and CDR2 ANQGSEA. Generated by immunoSEQ multiplex PCR, the TCRdb table keeps only in-frame clones and is missing some. The sample shows 110,000 to 150,000 clones, 89% of them seen only once. This receptor was taken from a man younger than 40 in good health. The V gene is TRBV29-1, the J gene TRBJ2-1, with TRBD2 identical over 13 bases. Sequences were obtained from blood. The CDR3, as DNA: TGCAGCGTGGGACTAGCGGGGCTCAATGAGCAGTTCTTC. Protein product: CSVGLAGLNEQFF.